This TCR delta chain was found in a study of Vδ1+ human thymocytes. Study-wide findings and caveats: Unexpected Vdelta2 sequences could cause misinterpretation of bulk repertoire data. TRG sequences recurred across donors, whereas TRD sequences stayed essentially private. Highly polyclonal TRG and TRD repertoires with Gaussian CDR3 length distributions appeared in thymus.

This CDR3 comprises 17 residues. The ends lost 7 bases at V and 1 base at J; junction bases unmatched: 11. Per germline, CDR1 TSWWSYY and CDR2 QGS. This clone has only a few counts. The target antigen is unknown. Alphabeta T cells were depleted, then CD3+ Vdelta1+ Vdelta2- thymocytes were FACS-sorted. Between about 97% and 99.6% of sorted thymocytes were Vdelta1+. Extracted RNA was reverse transcribed into cDNA. Multiplex PCR used pooled V-gene forward primers and a constant-region reverse primer to amplify CDR3s. TCRdb fed the multiplex PCR reads into CATT to redo clone calling. The data hold over 65,000 delta-chain clones, with around 34% observed a single time.

This receptor was taken from a boy in the first two years of life who had congenital heart surgery. The chain couples TRDV1 to TRDJ1, with 11 bases aligning to TRDD3. The sample taken for sequencing was Vdelta1+ gamma-delta thymocytes from the thymus. As to subset: FACS-sorted CD3+ TCRalphabeta- TCRVdelta1+ TCRVdelta2- thymocytes. CDR3 sequence: CALVPKLGDKATDKLIF. The CDR3 DNA reads TGTGCTCTTGTTCCGAAACTGGGGGATAAAGCCACCGATAAACTCATCTTT.